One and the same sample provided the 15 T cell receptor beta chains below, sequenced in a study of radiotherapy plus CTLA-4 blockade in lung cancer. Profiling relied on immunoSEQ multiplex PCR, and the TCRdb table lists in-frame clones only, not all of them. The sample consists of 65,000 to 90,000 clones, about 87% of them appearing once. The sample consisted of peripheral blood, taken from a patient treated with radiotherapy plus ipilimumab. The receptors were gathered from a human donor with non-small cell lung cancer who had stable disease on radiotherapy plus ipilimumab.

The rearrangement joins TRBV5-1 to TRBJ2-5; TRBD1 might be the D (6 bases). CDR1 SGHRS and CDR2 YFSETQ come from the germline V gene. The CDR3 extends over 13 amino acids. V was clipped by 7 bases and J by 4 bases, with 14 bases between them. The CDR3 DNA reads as TGCGCCAGCGGAGAACAGGGTGGAGAGACCCAGTACTTC. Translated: CASGEQGGETQYF.

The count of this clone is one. In DNA, the CDR3 is TGTGCCAGCAGCTCCGGGACAGTTAACTATGGCTACACCTTC. It encodes CASSSGTVNYGYTF. This chain connects TRBV7-9 to TRBJ1-2; 7 bases fit TRBD1. The CDR3 has 14 amino acids. CDR1 and CDR2 from the germline V gene are SEHNR and FQNEAQ (reference sequence). After removal of 4 bases from V and 1 base from J, the junction contained 3 bases not matched to a gene.

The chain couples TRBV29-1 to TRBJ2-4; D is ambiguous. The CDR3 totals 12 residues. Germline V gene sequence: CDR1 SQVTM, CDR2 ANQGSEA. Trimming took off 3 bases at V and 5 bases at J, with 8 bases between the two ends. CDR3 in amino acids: CSVEAGENIQYF. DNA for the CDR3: TGCAGCGTTGAGGCAGGCGAAAACATTCAGTACTTC.

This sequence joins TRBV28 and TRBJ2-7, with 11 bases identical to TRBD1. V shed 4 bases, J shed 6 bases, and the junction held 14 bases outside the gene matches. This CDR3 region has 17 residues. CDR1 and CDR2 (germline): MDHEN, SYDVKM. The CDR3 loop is CASSSPLGTGGSGEQYF. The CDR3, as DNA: TGTGCCAGCAGTTCACCACTAGGGACAGGGGGTTCGGGCGAGCAGTACTTC.

The CDR3 DNA is TGTGCCAGCTCACCACAAAAAGGCCTCTACGAGCAGTACTTC. It translates to CASSPQKGLYEQYF. The chain combines TRBV18 with TRBJ2-7; the D is unclear. Germline CDR1 is KGHSH and CDR2 is LQKENI. The germline V and J ends were trimmed by 1 base and 3 bases, with 10 bases remaining between them. This CDR3 is 14 amino acids long. The full variable domain, with the rest looked up from reference TRBV18 and TRBJ2-7, is NAGVMQNPRHLVRRRGQEARLRCSPMKGHSHVYWYRQLPEEGLKFMVYLQKENIIDESGMPKERFSAEFPKEGPSILRIQQVVRGDSAAYFCASSPQKGLYEQYFGPGTRLTVT.

For the CDR3, the DNA is TGTGCCAGCAGCTGGCCAGGGGGCGCTTATGGCTACACCTTC. Protein: CASSWPGGAYGYTF. This chain links TRBV7-6 with TRBJ1-2; TRBD1 aligns across 8 bases. This CDR3 is 14 amino acids long. J was trimmed by 5 bases and V by 4 bases; bases with no gene match: 6. Germline-derived CDR1 and CDR2 are SGHVS and FNYEAQ.

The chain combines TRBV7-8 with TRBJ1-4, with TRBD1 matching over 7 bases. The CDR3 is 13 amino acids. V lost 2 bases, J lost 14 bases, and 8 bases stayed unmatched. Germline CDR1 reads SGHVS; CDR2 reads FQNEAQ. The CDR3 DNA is TGTGCCAGCAGCTTAAAGGACAGGAATTACCTGTTTTTT. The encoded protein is CASSLKDRNYLFF.

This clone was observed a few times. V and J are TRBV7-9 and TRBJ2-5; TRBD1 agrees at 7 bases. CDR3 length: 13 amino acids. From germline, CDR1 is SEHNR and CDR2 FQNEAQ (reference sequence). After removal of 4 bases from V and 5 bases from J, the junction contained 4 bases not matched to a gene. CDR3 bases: TGTGCCAGCAGCTCCACAGGGGAGGAGACCCAGTACTTC. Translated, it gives CASSSTGEETQYF.

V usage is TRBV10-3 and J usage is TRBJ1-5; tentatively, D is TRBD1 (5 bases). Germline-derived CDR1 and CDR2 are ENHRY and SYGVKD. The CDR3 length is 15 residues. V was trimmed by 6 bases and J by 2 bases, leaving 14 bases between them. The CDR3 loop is CAIRDGGGGNQPQHF. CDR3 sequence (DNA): TGTGCCATCAGGGACGGGGGAGGTGGCAATCAGCCCCAGCATTTT.

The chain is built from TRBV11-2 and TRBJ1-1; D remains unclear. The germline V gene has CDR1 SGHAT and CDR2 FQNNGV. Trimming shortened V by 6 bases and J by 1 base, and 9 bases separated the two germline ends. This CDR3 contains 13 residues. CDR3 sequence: CASSLKKNTEAFF. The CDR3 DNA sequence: TGTGCCAGCAGTTTAAAGAAGAACACTGAAGCTTTCTTT.

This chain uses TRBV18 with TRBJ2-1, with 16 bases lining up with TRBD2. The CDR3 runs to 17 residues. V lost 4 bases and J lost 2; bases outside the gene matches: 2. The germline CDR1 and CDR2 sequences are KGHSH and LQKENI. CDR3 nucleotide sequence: TGTGCCAGCTCACAGGGACTAGCGGGAGGGCCCTACAATGAGCAGTTCTTC. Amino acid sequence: CASSQGLAGGPYNEQFF.

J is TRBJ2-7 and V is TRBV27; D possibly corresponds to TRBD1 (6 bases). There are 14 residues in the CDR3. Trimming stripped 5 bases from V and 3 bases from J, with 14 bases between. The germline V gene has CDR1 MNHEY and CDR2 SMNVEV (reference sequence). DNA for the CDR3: TGTGCCAGCAGTACACCTGACAGGCGCTACGAGCAGTACTTC. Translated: CASSTPDRRYEQYF.

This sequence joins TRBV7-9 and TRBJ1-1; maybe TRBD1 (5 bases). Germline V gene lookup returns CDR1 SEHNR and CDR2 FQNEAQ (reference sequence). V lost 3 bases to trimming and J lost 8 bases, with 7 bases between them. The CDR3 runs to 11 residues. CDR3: CASSFGGEAFF. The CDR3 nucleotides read TGTGCCAGCAGCTTCGGGGGGGAAGCTTTCTTT.

Written as DNA, the CDR3 is TGTGCCAGCACCCCTAGGACAGCCCGAGGCACTGAAGCTTTCTTT. Translation gives CASTPRTARGTEAFF. The V call is TRBV6-1, the J call TRBJ1-1; weak D call: TRBD1 (6 bases). Germline CDR1 is MNHNS and CDR2 is SASEGT. Trimming stripped 7 bases from V and 4 bases from J, with 19 bases between. The CDR3 contains 15 residues.

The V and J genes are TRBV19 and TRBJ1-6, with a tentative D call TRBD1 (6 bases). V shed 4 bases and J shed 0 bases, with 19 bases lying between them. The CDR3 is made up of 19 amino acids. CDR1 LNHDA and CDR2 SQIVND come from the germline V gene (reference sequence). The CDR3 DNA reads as TGTGCCAGTAGTAGGCGTGGACAGACCGGCGGCTCCTATAATTCACCCCTCCACTTT. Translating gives CASSRRGQTGGSYNSPLHF.